The sequence of this TCR beta chain was determined in a study of PD-1 blockade in classical Hodgkin lymphoma. Overall study context: The study gave patients nivolumab 3 mg/kg intravenously every 2 weeks.

Profiling relied on immunoSEQ multiplex PCR, and the TCRdb table lists in-frame clones only, not all of them. Among some 24,000 clones listed, around 84% were seen once. The time point denotes: cycle 4 day 1 (C4D1), after less than 7 weeks of nivolumab. Every patient had relapsed following autologous stem cell transplantation, and cohorts differed in brentuximab vedotin exposure. The CDR3 is 13 amino acids. Trimming stripped 7 bases from V and 0 bases from J, with 7 bases between. The germline V gene encodes CDR1 ENHRY and CDR2 SYGVKD. In the case of this clone: Its antigen is currently unknown.

General study results and limits: CD4+ TCR diversity, unlike CD8+, rose significantly by C4D1. Complete responders possessed baseline diversity comparable to newly diagnosed patients. Patients starting nivolumab less than 1 year after ASCT had lower diversity and were excluded from later analyses.

The chain recombines TRBV10-3 with TRBJ1-3, with D uncertain. This TCR came from a human donor with classical Hodgkin lymphoma. Specimen: peripheral blood mononuclear cells (PBMCs), collected before the fourth cycle of nivolumab. The CDR3 nucleotides are TGTGCCATCACTGGGTCCTCTGGAAACACCATATATTTT. It is translated as CAITGSSGNTIYF.